This T cell receptor beta chain was found in a study of shared clonotypes between healthy human individuals. Replicate PCRs from sorted subsets contained approximately 200 ng DNA, which is 30,000 to 35,000 T cell genomes. The protocol was immunoSEQ multiplex PCR, while the TCRdb copy is restricted to in-frame clones and leaves out a portion. The data hold 1.5 million to 1.9 million clones, with nearly 99% observed a single time. The CDR3 has 13 amino acids. The V and J ends lost 2 bases and 4 bases respectively, with 8 bases between them. Germline V gene data show CDR1 as WSHSY and CDR2 as SAAADI. Splitting of CD4+ cells produced CD45RA+ naive and CD45RA-negative memory subsets.

This receptor was obtained from a man aged 25 to 45 in good health. Sequences were obtained from naive CD4+ T cells sorted from blood. Subset indicated: CD45RA+ positively selected. The chain joins TRBV10-2 to TRBJ1-2; D gene uncertain. CDR3 sequence reads: CASSEGQFYGYTF. CDR3 in DNA: TGCGCCAGCAGTGAGGGTCAATTCTATGGCTACACCTTC.